The subject of this entry is one T cell receptor (beta chain). Sequencing used immunoSEQ multiplex PCR; TCRdb keeps in-frame clones, though not all of them. The repertoire holds about 140,000 clones, with 84% as singletons. Ages ranged from about 18 to 90 years, with residence in approximately 23 US areas. Germline V lookup: CDR1 MNHEY, CDR2 SMNVEV (reference sequence). This CDR3 region has 17 residues. Unmatched junction bases numbered 1, after V lost 4 bases and J lost 0 bases. The data derive from a study of blood T cell repertoires in COVID-19. Study-level background: Acute and convalescent COVID-19 samples came from the United States, Italy and Spain.

The chain is built from TRBV27 and TRBJ2-6; 12 nucleotides line up with TRBD2. This receptor was obtained from a man between 50 and 59 years old in a cohort exposed to, infected with or recovered from COVID-19 (not recorded which). The specimen sequenced was PBMCs or T cells enriched from blood (not recorded which). The CDR3 bases are TGTGCCAGCAGTTGGACTAGCGGGACCTCTGGGGCCAACGTCCTGACTTTC. Protein product: CASSWTSGTSGANVLTF. Complete variable domain (other parts from reference TRBV27 and TRBJ2-6): EAQVTQNPRYLITVTGKKLTVTCSQNMNHEYMSWYRQDPGLGLRQIYYSMNVEVTDKGDVPEGYKVSRKEKRNFPLILESPSPNQTSLYFCASSWTSGTSGANVLTFGAGSRLTVL.